The present entry profiles one TCR beta chain with its context. The sample comes from a study of CD8 T cells in Susac syndrome. Reverse transcription of roughly 0.5 to 1 ug RNA was performed with random hexamers. Amplification of TCR beta CDR3 used immunoSEQ multiplex PCR across 54 Vbeta and 13 Jbeta. TCRdb re-called the immunoSEQ multiplex PCR reads with MiXCR, one entry per CDR3 protein. The sample lists approximately 120,000 distinct CDR3 sequences, just under 95% occurring once. This CDR3 contains 12 residues. Trimming shortened V by 2 bases and J by 4 bases, and 6 bases separated the two germline ends. Germline lookup yields CDR1 DFQATT and CDR2 SNEGSKA (reference sequence). Sequencing of TCR beta drew on CD8+ and CD4+ T cells from blood. Age- and sex-matched healthy donors served as the control group. Negative isolation yielded CD8+ and CD4+ T cells; FACS enriched TEMRA cells.

This receptor was identified in a human donor in good health. Material for sequencing was CD8+ T cells from PBMCs. This chain connects TRBV20-1 to TRBJ1-5; D unclear. The CDR3 loop reads CSARLGNQPQHF. The CDR3, as DNA: TGCAGTGCTAGATTAGGGAATCAGCCCCAGCATTTT.